This TCR beta chain was observed in a study of T cell responses to AZD1222 COVID-19 vaccine. This CDR3 contains 14 residues. The germline V and J ends were trimmed by 6 bases and 3 bases, with 15 bases remaining between them. In germline, CDR1 is SGHRS, CDR2 YFSETQ. TCRdb keeps only in-frame clones here, not all; method: immunoSEQ multiplex PCR. The sample yields 85,000 to 90,000 clones, approximately 91% seen once. Notes on this clone: Its antigen is still unknown.

Study-level findings and limits: At baseline, just a handful of AZD1222 recipients tested seropositive. Targets within unmutated variant regions were reportedly found for nearly half of spike-specific TCRs. Spike-specific TCR repertoires showed rising breadth and depth after two AZD1222 doses. CD4 TCRs covered the whole spike, strongest at regions 160-218 and 743-854.

The clonotype comes from an adult in good health. The sample consisted of peripheral blood, taken on day 0 of AZD1222 vaccination. The chain joins TRBV5-1 to TRBJ1-2; D perhaps matches TRBD1 (5 bases). This CDR3 reads CASTAGSGHYGYTF. CDR3 nucleotide sequence: TGCGCCAGCACGGCGGGGTCAGGGCACTATGGCTACACCTTC. The variable domain in full, with the rest retrieved from reference TRBV5-1 and TRBJ1-2, is KAGVTQTPRYLIKTRGQQVTLSCSPISGHRSVSWYQQTPGQGLQFLFEYFSETQRNKGNFPGRFSGRQFSNSRSEMNVSTLELGDSALYLCASTAGSGHYGYTFGSGTRLTVV.